One sample yielded the 8 T cell receptor beta chains listed below, sequenced in a study of blood T cell repertoires in COVID-19. TCRdb's copy holds only in-frame clones and misses some; the assay was immunoSEQ multiplex PCR. The sample lists about 300,000 clones; about 93% were seen once. Specimen: PBMCs or T cells enriched from blood (not recorded which). These receptors all stem from a woman in her twenties or thirties who had recovered from COVID-19.

This rearrangement joins TRBV30 to TRBJ1-1; D possibly corresponds to TRBD1 (5 bases). V was trimmed by 1 base and J by 13 bases, leaving 19 bases between them. This CDR3 region has 13 residues. Germline lookup yields CDR1 GTSNPN and CDR2 SVGIG (reference sequence). The CDR3 DNA is TGTGCCTGGAGTGAATTACAGGCACCCCTGGGTTTCTTT. Protein: CAWSELQAPLGFF. The full variable domain, completed using reference TRBV30 and TRBJ1-1, is SQTIHQWPATLVQPVGSPLSLECTVEGTSNPNLYWYRQAAGRGLQLLFYSVGIGQISSEVPQNLSASRPQDRQFILSSKKLLLSDSGFYLCAWSELQAPLGFFGQGTRLTVV.

This clone was counted once. This chain links TRBV11-2 with TRBJ1-6; 8 bases align to TRBD1. The length of the CDR3 is 14 residues. Germline V gives CDR1 SGHAT, CDR2 FQNNGV. V was clipped by 5 bases and J by 12 bases; unmatched bases: 9. CDR3 in DNA: TGTGCCAGCAGCCCGACAGGGGTCCACAGACCCCTCCACTTT. Its translation: CASSPTGVHRPLHF.

The chain couples TRBV5-1 to TRBJ2-1; D is ambiguous. Trimming shortened V by 5 bases and J by 5 bases, and 5 bases separated the two germline ends. Germline V lookup: CDR1 SGHRS, CDR2 YFSETQ. There are 11 residues in the CDR3. CDR3 in amino acids: CASSYNNEQFF. The CDR3 nucleotides are TGCGCCAGCAGTTACAACAATGAGCAGTTCTTC. Using reference TRBV5-1 and TRBJ2-1 for the parts outside the CDR3, the full variable domain is KAGVTQTPRYLIKTRGQQVTLSCSPISGHRSVSWYQQTPGQGLQFLFEYFSETQRNKGNFPGRFSGRQFSNSRSEMNVSTLELGDSALYLCASSYNNEQFFGPGTRLTVL.

This clone was found once. The chain uses TRBV30 and TRBJ2-4, with D possibly TRBD2 on 7 matching bases. CDR3 length: 14 amino acids. CDR1 is GTSNPN and CDR2 is SVGIG in the germline V gene (reference sequence). V shed 0 bases and J shed 8 bases, with 14 bases lying between them. Here the CDR3 reads CAWSVGGEGDIQYF. The CDR3 DNA reads TGTGCCTGGAGTGTAGGGGGGGAAGGGGACATTCAGTACTTC.

This clone is a singleton in its sample. The chain is built from TRBV9 and TRBJ2-5; no clear D. This CDR3 contains 15 residues. Trimming removed 0 bases from V and 1 base from J, with 10 bases in between. Germline CDR1 and CDR2: SGDLS and YYNGEE. CDR3: CASSVVSGVQETQYF. As DNA, the CDR3 is TGTGCCAGCAGCGTAGTGAGTGGTGTCCAAGAGACCCAGTACTTC.

The chain links TRBV24-1 to TRBJ1-1, with TRBD1 matching 7 bases. This CDR3 has 17 amino acids. The V and J ends lost 8 bases and 1 base, in that order; junction bases with no gene match: 15. Germline V gene lookup returns CDR1 KGHDR and CDR2 SFDVKD. The CDR3 coding sequence is TGTGCCACCAAAAACACAGGGGCAAATCGCGGGAACACTGAAGCTTTCTTT. Translation gives CATKNTGANRGNTEAFF.

The rearrangement links TRBV28 to TRBJ2-1; TRBD2 matches at 10 bases. CDR1 MDHEN and CDR2 SYDVKM come from the germline V gene. The CDR3 is 15 amino acids. V was pared by 6 bases and J by 4 bases, with 6 bases of the junction left unmatched. CDR3 in amino acids: CASRPGTSVYNEQFF. The CDR3 coding sequence is TGTGCCAGCAGGCCCGGGACTAGCGTATACAATGAGCAGTTCTTC.

V and J are TRBV7-3 and TRBJ1-6; 9 bases align to TRBD1. Trimming at V came to 5 bases and at J to 10 bases, leaving 9 bases not matched to a gene. The CDR3 has 15 amino acids. The germline V gene has CDR1 SGHTA and CDR2 FQGTGA. CDR3 bases: TGTGCCAGCAGCCTACAGGGGGCCGGGACATCACCCCTCCACTTT. It specifies CASSLQGAGTSPLHF.